This record covers a single TCR beta chain. Its antigen is unknown. The data derive from a study of radiotherapy plus CTLA-4 blockade in lung cancer. Study findings and constraints: Some TCR clones had been derived from tumors. These clones expanded in peripheral blood after radiotherapy plus ipilimumab. Increased serum interferon-beta after radiation also reportedly predicted response strongly.

Patients in the study, people with chemo-refractory metastatic non-small-cell lung cancer, received focal radiation plus ipilimumab CTLA-4 blockade. Repertoires were generated with immunoSEQ multiplex PCR, while TCRdb's copy carries only in-frame clones and drops some. The sample consists of 50,000 or so clones, about 72% of them appearing once. The sequence derives from a human donor with non-small cell lung cancer who had stable disease on radiotherapy plus ipilimumab. Sequencing was performed on peripheral blood, taken from a patient treated with radiotherapy plus ipilimumab.

CDR3 loop: CASGLVTTLTDTQYF. DNA of the CDR3: TGTGCTAGTGGTTTGGTAACGACACTCACAGATACGCAGTATTTT. The rearrangement uses TRBV12-5 and TRBJ2-3; D is unresolved. The germline V gene has CDR1 LGHNT and CDR2 FRNRAP. The CDR3 is 15 residues long. V was cut by 0 bases and J by 2 bases, with 9 bases left in between.